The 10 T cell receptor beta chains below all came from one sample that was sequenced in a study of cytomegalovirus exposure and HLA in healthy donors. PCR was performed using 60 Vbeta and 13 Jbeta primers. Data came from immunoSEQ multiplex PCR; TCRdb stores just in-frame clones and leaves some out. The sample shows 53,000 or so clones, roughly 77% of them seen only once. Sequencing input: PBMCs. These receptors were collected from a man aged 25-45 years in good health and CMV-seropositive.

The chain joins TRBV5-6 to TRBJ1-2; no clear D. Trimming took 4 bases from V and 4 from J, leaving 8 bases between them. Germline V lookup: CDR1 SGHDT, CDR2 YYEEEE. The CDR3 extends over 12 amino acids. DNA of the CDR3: TGTGCCAGCAGCCCCGCGGGCTATGGCTACACCTTC. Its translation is CASSPAGYGYTF. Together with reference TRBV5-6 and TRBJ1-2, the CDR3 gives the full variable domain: DAGVTQSPTHLIKTRGQQVTLRCSPKSGHDTVSWYQQALGQGPQFIFQYYEEEERQRGNFPDRFSGHQFPNYSSELNVNALLLGDSALYLCASSPAGYGYTFGSGTRLTVV.

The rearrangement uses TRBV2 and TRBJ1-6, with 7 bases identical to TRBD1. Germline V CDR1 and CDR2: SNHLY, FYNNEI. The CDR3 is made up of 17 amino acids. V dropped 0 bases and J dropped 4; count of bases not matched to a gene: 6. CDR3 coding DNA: TGTGCCAGCAGTGAAGCACGGGACAGAAGATATAATTCACCCCTCCACTTT. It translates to CASSEARDRRYNSPLHF.

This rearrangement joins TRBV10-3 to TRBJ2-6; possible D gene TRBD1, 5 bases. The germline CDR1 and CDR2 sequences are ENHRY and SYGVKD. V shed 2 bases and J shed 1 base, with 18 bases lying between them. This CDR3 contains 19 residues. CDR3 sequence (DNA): TGTGCCATCAGTGAGCCGAGATTAGGGGTAGGTTCTGGGGCCAACGTCCTGACTTTC. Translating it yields CAISEPRLGVGSGANVLTF.

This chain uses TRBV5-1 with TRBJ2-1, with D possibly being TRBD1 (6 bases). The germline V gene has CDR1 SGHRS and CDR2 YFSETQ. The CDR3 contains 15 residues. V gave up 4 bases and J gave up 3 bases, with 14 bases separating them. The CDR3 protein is CASSGATGRYNEQFF. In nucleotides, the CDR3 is TGCGCCAGCAGCGGGGCAACAGGGCGCTACAATGAGCAGTTCTTC.

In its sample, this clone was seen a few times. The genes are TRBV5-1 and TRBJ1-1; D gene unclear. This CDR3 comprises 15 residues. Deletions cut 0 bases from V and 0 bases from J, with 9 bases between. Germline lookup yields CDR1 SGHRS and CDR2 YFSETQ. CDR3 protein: CASSLDQAMNTEAFF. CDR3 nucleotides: TGCGCCAGCAGCTTGGATCAGGCCATGAACACTGAAGCTTTCTTT.

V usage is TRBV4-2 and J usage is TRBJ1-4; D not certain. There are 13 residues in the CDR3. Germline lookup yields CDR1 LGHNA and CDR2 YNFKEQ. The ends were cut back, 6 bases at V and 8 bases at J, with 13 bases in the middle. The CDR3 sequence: CASRLLGLEKLFF. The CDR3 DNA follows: TGTGCCAGCAGACTACTAGGTCTCGAAAAACTGTTTTTT.

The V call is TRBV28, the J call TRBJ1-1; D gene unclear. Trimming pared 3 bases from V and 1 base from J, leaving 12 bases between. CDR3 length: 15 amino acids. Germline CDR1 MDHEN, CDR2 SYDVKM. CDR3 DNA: TGTGCCAGCAGTTTTGCCCAGGCCACGAACACTGAAGCTTTCTTT. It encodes CASSFAQATNTEAFF.

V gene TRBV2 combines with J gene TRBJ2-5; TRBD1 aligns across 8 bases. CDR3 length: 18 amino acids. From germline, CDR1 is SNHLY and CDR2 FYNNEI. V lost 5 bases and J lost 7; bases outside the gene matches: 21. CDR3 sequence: CASSLYTGTGPRPGTQYF. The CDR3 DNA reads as TGTGCCAGCAGTCTATATACCGGGACAGGCCCACGGCCTGGGACCCAGTACTTC. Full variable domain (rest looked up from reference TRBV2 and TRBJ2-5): EPEVTQTPSHQVTQMGQEVILRCVPISNHLYFYWYRQILGQKVEFLVSFYNNEISEKSEIFDDQFSVERPDGSNFTLKIRSTKLEDSAMYFCASSLYTGTGPRPGTQYFGPGTRLLVL.

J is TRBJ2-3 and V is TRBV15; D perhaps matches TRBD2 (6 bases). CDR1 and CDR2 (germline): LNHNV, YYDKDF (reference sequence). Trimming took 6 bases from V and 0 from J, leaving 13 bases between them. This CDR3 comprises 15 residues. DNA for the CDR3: TGTGCCACCAGGGGGGTTGGACTAAGCACAGATACGCAGTATTTT. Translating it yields CATRGVGLSTDTQYF.

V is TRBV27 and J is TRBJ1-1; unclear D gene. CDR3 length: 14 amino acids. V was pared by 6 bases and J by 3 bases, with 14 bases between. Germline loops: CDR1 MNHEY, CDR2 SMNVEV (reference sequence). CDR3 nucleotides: TGTGCCAGCAGCCTCCATCGAACGGACACTGAAGCTTTCTTT. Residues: CASSLHRTDTEAFF.